Here is one T cell receptor beta chain with its context. Its antigen remains unknown. TCR beta CDR3 sequences were amplified from RNA transcripts. TCR CDR3 regions were first amplified by RT-PCR with HTBI primers. Each CDR3 protein gets one entry after TCRdb re-called the multiplex PCR reads with MiXCR. The data show 620,000 or so distinct CDR3 sequences, approximately 14% seen once. The sample originates from a study of T cells in Graves' hyperthyroidism and ophthalmopathy. Study-wide background: Peripheral blood sampling occurred at initial diagnosis, before any treatment. Findings of the study overall: Median prediction lead before ophthalmopathy onset was 6 to 8 months with the model.

Researchers barred patients who had uncontrolled infection, other autoimmune disease, pregnancy or lactation. V shed 4 bases, J shed 12 bases, and the junction held 20 bases outside the gene matches. CDR1 and CDR2 (germline): SGDLS, YYNGEE. The CDR3 extends over 17 amino acids. The sequenced material came from blood. The TCR comes from a woman aged 50 to 60 with Graves' ophthalmopathy. The chain has TRBV9 and TRBJ2-1; 9 bases match TRBD1. CDR3 sequence reads: CASSRLVGGQGRIVQFF. CDR3 nucleotide sequence: TGTGCCAGCAGCCGATTAGTGGGGGGACAGGGCCGTATAGTGCAGTTCTTC.